The text below deals with one T cell receptor beta chain. The data originate from a study of blood T cell repertoires in COVID-19. As for the study in general: Collection of acute and convalescent COVID-19 samples took place in the United States, Italy and Spain. The cDNA or gDNA used as material had been derived from T cells, B-cell-depleted T cells, or PBMCs.

Germline V lookup: CDR1 SNHLY, CDR2 FYNNEI. This CDR3 spans 14 amino acids. The V and J ends lost 4 bases and 4 bases, in that order; junction bases with no gene match: 3. Per the original methods: Estimates of nucleated cell counts were drawn from the amplification of reference gene primers. Assay used: immunoSEQ multiplex PCR; TCRdb lists only in-frame clones, some missing. For V, J and clone size, that table is used; D and trimming come from the DNA. This sample yields approximately 200,000 clones, of which around 88% are seen a single time; about 4% belongs to the top ten. This TCR was recovered from a woman aged 25-40 years with acute or convalescent COVID-19. The sequenced sample consisted of peripheral blood. The chain carries TRBV2 and TRBJ1-4; 7 bases map to TRBD1. CDR3 residues: CASSGDSLNEKLFF. Written as DNA, the CDR3 is TGTGCCAGCAGTGGGGACAGCCTTAATGAAAAACTGTTTTTT.